The T cell receptor (beta chain) described here comes from a study of shared clonotypes between healthy human individuals. Whole-study results and caveats: Specimens sampled were limited to blood, with tissue repertoires likely differing.

Recent acute infections and vaccinations were absent in the healthy HIV-negative adult donors. The CDR3 spans 15 residues. The germline V gene encodes CDR1 SGHAT and CDR2 FQNNGV. Trimming at V came to 4 bases and at J to 6 bases, leaving 6 bases not matched to a gene. Unsorted PBMC DNA underwent sequencing on ten immunoSEQ deep assay plates. Method: immunoSEQ multiplex PCR; TCRdb's copy keeps in-frame clones and lacks some. The sample consists of about 470,000 clones, around 79% of them appearing once. Regarding this clone: What it binds is not known.

The TCR was taken from a woman aged 40 to 50 in good health. Some clones in this sample may be carry-over from other donors' samples. The sequencing input was PBMCs. The rearrangement links TRBV11-2 to TRBJ2-2; the match to TRBD1 covers 9 bases. The chain's CDR3 is CASSSGTGLAGELFF. CDR3 DNA: TGTGCCAGCAGCTCCGGGACAGGGTTAGCCGGGGAGCTGTTTTTT.